Shown below are 16 T cell receptor beta chains from a single sample sequenced in a study of CD8 T cells in ankylosing spondylitis. TCRdb independently ran MiXCR on the 5' RACE reads; one entry per CDR3 protein. The sample has about 260,000 distinct CDR3 sequences; about 24% are singletons. Input material: blood, either unsorted or a sorted T cell fraction (not recorded which). The receptors were gathered from a male donor with ankylosing spondylitis or in good health (not recorded which).

CDR3 residues: CASSLDGTPVDEQFF. For the CDR3, the DNA is TGTGCCAGCAGTTTAGACGGCACGCCCGTGGATGAGCAGTTCTTC. The chain joins TRBV12-3 or TRBV12-4 to TRBJ2-1; D gene unclear. The CDR3 length is 15 residues. V lost 1 base, J lost 8 bases, and 15 bases lay in between.

This clonotype was counted between two and nine times. The V and J genes are TRBV29-1 and TRBJ2-5; the D is unclear. This CDR3 contains 11 residues. CDR1 is SQVTM, CDR2 ANQGSEA, per germline. Trimming shortened V by 5 bases and J by 2 bases, and 6 bases separated the two germline ends. This CDR3 reads CSVPRQETQYF. Written as DNA, the CDR3 is TGCAGCGTTCCACGGCAAGAGACCCAGTACTTC.

This sequence joins TRBV2 and TRBJ2-3; D is unclear. The CDR3 consists of 12 residues. V was trimmed by 6 bases and J by 6 bases, leaving 10 bases between them. Germline loops: CDR1 SNHLY, CDR2 FYNNEI. The CDR3 sequence is CASSARRDTQYF. The CDR3 bases are TGTGCCAGCAGCGCACGAAGGGATACGCAGTATTTT.

This chain connects TRBV4-1 to TRBJ2-1; 12 positions match TRBD1. V lost 3 bases to trimming and J lost 5 bases; unmatched junction nucleotides: 2. Germline assignment: CDR1 MGHRA and CDR2 YSYEKL. The CDR3 is made up of 15 amino acids. CDR3 sequence reads: CASSQGQGADNEQFF. The CDR3 bases are TGCGCCAGCAGCCAGGGACAGGGGGCGGACAATGAGCAGTTCTTC.

The V call is TRBV29-1, the J call TRBJ2-5; 12 nucleotides align to TRBD2. V dropped 7 bases and J dropped 5; count of bases not matched to a gene: 5. Germline V lookup: CDR1 SQVTM, CDR2 ANQGSEA. This CDR3 is 13 amino acids long. This chain's CDR3 is CSAWTSGAETQYF. In nucleotides, the CDR3 is TGCAGCGCTTGGACTAGCGGGGCCGAGACCCAGTACTTC.

V is TRBV3-1 and J is TRBJ1-4, with a tentative D call TRBD1 (5 bases). Trimming left V 3 bases short and J 5 bases short, with 10 bases between. Germline values: CDR1 LGHDT, CDR2 YNNKEL (reference sequence). The CDR3 has 14 amino acids. The CDR3 sequence is CASSQGTGNEKLFF. The DNA of the CDR3 is TGTGCCAGCAGCCAGGGGACCGGGAATGAAAAACTGTTTTTT.

This clonotype was detected many times. The rearrangement uses TRBV10-3 and TRBJ2-7, with D possibly being TRBD2 (6 bases). Germline CDR1 reads ENHRY; CDR2 reads SYGVKD. The CDR3 contains 13 residues. Trimming shortened V by 7 bases and J by 7 bases, and 17 bases separated the two germline ends. The CDR3 DNA is TGTGCCATCACCCCCAGCAGGGAGGAGGAGCAGTACTTC. As protein: CAITPSREEEQYF.

This chain links TRBV12-3 or TRBV12-4 with TRBJ2-7, with D uncertain. CDR3 length: 13 amino acids. V was pared by 2 bases and J by 2 bases, with 7 bases between. The CDR3 loop reads CASSLMVAYEQYF. The CDR3 nucleotides are TGTGCCAGCAGTTTAATGGTAGCCTACGAGCAGTACTTC.

This clonotype was detected ten times or more. This chain uses TRBV24-1 with TRBJ2-3; TRBD2 aligns across 9 bases. Trimming cost V 3 bases and J 0 bases; bases outside gene matches: 15. The CDR3 consists of 20 residues. Germline V gene sequence: CDR1 KGHDR, CDR2 SFDVKD. In DNA form, the CDR3 reads TGTGCCACCAGTGATCGGACCGGGACAGCGGGGGGTTCTAGCACAGATACGCAGTATTTT. It specifies CATSDRTGTAGGSSTDTQYF.

In its sample, this clonotype was seen a few times. The CDR3 sequence: CASSLPGQGLNEQFF. CDR3 DNA sequence: TGTGCCAGCAGTTTACCGGGACAGGGTCTCAATGAGCAGTTCTTC. The J gene is TRBJ2-1, the V gene TRBV12-3 or TRBV12-4, with 9 bases lining up with TRBD1. This CDR3 spans 15 amino acids. Unmatched junction bases numbered 5, after V lost 2 bases and J lost 6 bases.

This clonotype appeared many times. The V and J genes are TRBV29-1 and TRBJ2-7; D gene unclear. Germline V gives CDR1 SQVTM, CDR2 ANQGSEA. Trimming took off 4 bases at V and 0 bases at J, with 7 bases between the two ends. The CDR3 has 12 residues. The CDR3 spells CSVGRTSYEQYF. CDR3 nucleotides: TGCAGCGTTGGGCGGACCTCCTACGAGCAGTACTTC.

This clonotype was seen at least ten times. This chain links TRBV7-2 with TRBJ2-1; D remains unclear. The V end was cut by 5 bases, the J end by 7 bases, with 15 bases between. The CDR3 totals 14 residues. Per the germline V gene, CDR1 is SGHTA and CDR2 is FQGNSA. CDR3 bases: TGTGCCAGCAGCCCCAGCACCTTGGGGAATGAGCAGTTCTTC. Encoded protein: CASSPSTLGNEQFF.

This chain uses TRBV20-1 with TRBJ2-3; D ambiguous. Trimming took off 3 bases at V and 7 bases at J, with 14 bases between the two ends. The CDR3 extends over 13 amino acids. The V gene's germline CDR1 is DFQATT and CDR2 SNEGSKA (reference sequence). The CDR3 DNA reads as TGCAGTGCTAGCGAGAAAACACCATATACGCAGTATTTT. It codes for CSASEKTPYTQYF.

This clonotype was found a few times. The chain joins TRBV20-1 to TRBJ1-5; possible D gene TRBD1, 5 bases. The V end was cut by 0 bases, the J end by 6 bases, with 12 bases between. This CDR3 comprises 14 residues. Germline CDR1 reads DFQATT; CDR2 reads SNEGSKA (reference sequence). DNA of the CDR3: TGCAGTGCTAGAGATGCGGCGGGGGGTCAGCCCCAGCATTTT. Residues: CSARDAAGGQPQHF.

This clonotype was seen ten or more times. The chain uses TRBV6-2 or TRBV6-3 and TRBJ2-2; 7 bases align to TRBD1. V was clipped by 6 bases and J by 4 bases; unmatched bases: 5. Germline CDR1 and CDR2: MNHEY and SVGEGT. The CDR3 loop spans 14 amino acids. The CDR3 region is CASSLTGSTGELFF. DNA for the CDR3: TGTGCCAGCAGCCTGACAGGGTCCACCGGGGAGCTGTTTTTT.

This clonotype came up many times. The CDR3 region has the DNA TGTGCCAGCAGCCTGGGGGGGAGAGGCTACTACAATGAGCAGTTCTTC. It yields the protein CASSLGGRGYYNEQFF. V and J are TRBV12-3 or TRBV12-4 and TRBJ2-1; 7 nucleotides agree with TRBD2. The trim removed 6 bases at V and 3 bases at J, leaving 11 bases unmatched. The CDR3 totals 16 residues.